This is a list of T cell receptor beta chains from one sample in a study of T cells expressing NK-cell markers. Following a re-call of the 5' RACE reads, TCRdb has one entry per CDR3 protein and lacks DNA. The sample holds some 340,000 distinct CDR3 sequences. Specimen: blood T cells: a sorted CD56 or NKG2C T cell subset, CD4+ or CD8+ T cells, or bulk PBMC T cells (not recorded which). Source of these receptors: a man between 18 and 69 years old in good health. CDR3s include the opening cysteine and the closing phenylalanine or tryptophan. The order of the fields is V gene, J gene, CDR3 protein.

>TRBV5-1|TRBJ2-1
CASSLDRGGAKNEQFF
>TRBV6-1|TRBJ1-5
CASRSLSGGDSNQPQHF
>TRBV9|TRBJ1-1
CASSVGQPGDTEAFF
>TRBV2|TRBJ1-6
CASSAGGSYTTLHF
>TRBV5-1|TRBJ2-2
CASSLTVEGELFF
>TRBV7-2|TRBJ1-2
CASSPHQGVEGYTF
>TRBV6-5|TRBJ1-5
CASSYSDRSGQPQHF
>TRBV29-1|TRBJ2-1
CSVVTLSSYNEQFF
>TRBV5-5|TRBJ2-3
CASSKRQYSTDTQYF
>TRBV11-1|TRBJ2-2
CASAPQFLPGELFF
>TRBV2|TRBJ2-1
CASSGGSLSLGEQFF
>TRBV5-1|TRBJ2-3
CASSRGDRESDTQYF
>TRBV2|TRBJ1-5
CASSNSRGNQPQHF
>TRBV7-9|TRBJ1-1
CASRTTSNTEAFF
>TRBV5-1|TRBJ1-2
CASSLVGNGYGYTF
>TRBV20-1|TRBJ2-5
CSARDRKRTPEVTQYF
>TRBV7-9|TRBJ1-6
CASSYGQGDSPLHF
>TRBV6-5|TRBJ2-1
CASSLSISGTGGSNEQFF
>TRBV7-2|TRBJ1-5
CASSVGTGPQHF
>TRBV20-1|TRBJ2-1
CSAEPGQGGHEQFF
>TRBV7-2|TRBJ1-2
CASSRGGSEGYTF
>TRBV28|TRBJ1-6
CASSFYGSSPLHF
>TRBV18|TRBJ2-3
CASSLKNNPAGASTDTQYF
>TRBV6-1|TRBJ1-3
CASTPRMGNTIYF
>TRBV6-1|TRBJ2-7
CASNLNTGYEQYF
>TRBV28|TRBJ2-2
CASTSRRQGLPGELFF
>TRBV30|TRBJ1-5
CAWSVERGPGQPQHF
>TRBV19|TRBJ2-3
CASRQQAGGTDTQYF
>TRBV7-3|TRBJ2-1
CASSFHATSVGYNEQFF
>TRBV12-3/TRBV12-4|TRBJ1-4
CASGSSPLTGRLVKLFF
>TRBV4-2|TRBJ1-1
CASSQDPVSLMNTEAFF
>TRBV5-1|TRBJ1-1
CASSKGVNTEAFF
>TRBV7-7|TRBJ2-7
CASSIGTGNSYEQYF
>TRBV7-2|TRBJ2-3
CASSLGPGGLSTDTQYF
>TRBV2|TRBJ1-1
CASSGGFAEAFF
>TRBV7-2|TRBJ2-3
CASTRTSAGGDTQYF
>TRBV7-9|TRBJ1-4
CASSIKVGTGNEKLFF
>TRBV11-2|TRBJ2-5
CASSLDDRTQYF
>TRBV7-2|TRBJ1-2
CASSSQGATYGYTF
>TRBV7-9|TRBJ2-1
CASSRRQGANYNEQFF
>TRBV23-1|TRBJ2-3
CASSQSVASQSTDTQYF
>TRBV18|TRBJ1-2
CASSPPYSYGYTF
>TRBV20-1|TRBJ2-1
CSARDPAGGYNEQFF
>TRBV12-3/TRBV12-4|TRBJ2-3
CASSLRGRGADTQYF
>TRBV21-1|TRBJ2-5
CASSKVASVETQYF
>TRBV7-9|TRBJ2-7
CASSSGTGFSYEQYF
>TRBV9|TRBJ1-2
CASSVDPGGLGYTF
>TRBV12-3/TRBV12-4|TRBJ1-2
CASSPTPGPGGGYTF
>TRBV18|TRBJ2-2
CASSTDRVQNTGELFF
>TRBV12-3/TRBV12-4|TRBJ2-3
CASSFRARLAGGSSTDTQYF
>TRBV6-1|TRBJ2-7
CASSEDRFYEQYF
>TRBV6-5|TRBJ2-7
CASSYWPGKEQYF
>TRBV9|TRBJ1-6
CASSVGWGSPLHF